Below, one T cell receptor beta chain is given with its context. Assay: immunoSEQ multiplex PCR; the TCRdb copy retains only in-frame clones and omits some. The sample has around 600,000 clones, around 97% seen once. This record comes from a study of shared clonotypes between healthy human individuals. Study at large: Plates per donor: three CD4 naive, three CD4 memory, two CD8 naive, one CD8 memory.

The CDR3 covers 14 residues. V was trimmed by 1 base and J by 3 bases, leaving 10 bases between them. The V gene's germline CDR1 is SGHAT and CDR2 FQNNGV. The sequenced material came from naive CD4+ T cells sorted from blood. Subset of the sample: CD45RA+ positively selected. The sequence was collected from a woman aged 25 to 45 in good health. The rearrangement joins TRBV11-2 to TRBJ2-7; D possibly corresponds to TRBD1 (5 bases). The CDR3 DNA sequence: TGTGCCAGCAGCTTAGTGGGCAGGGACTACGAGCAGTACTTC. Residues: CASSLVGRDYEQYF.